These 31 T cell receptor beta chains originate from one sample sequenced in a study of cytomegalovirus exposure and HLA in healthy donors. This PCR relied on a set of 60 Vbeta primers and 13 Jbeta primers. Repertoires were generated with immunoSEQ multiplex PCR, while TCRdb's copy carries only in-frame clones and drops some. Here the sample spans roughly 88,000 clones, 76% being singletons. Sequenced material: PBMCs. Source of these receptors: a young man in good health and CMV-seropositive.

V gene TRBV6-1 combines with J gene TRBJ1-2, with TRBD1 matching 8 bases. Germline V gene lookup returns CDR1 MNHNS and CDR2 SASEGT. Losses at the gene ends were 8 bases for V and 7 bases for J; bases not matched to a gene: 9. The length of the CDR3 is 13 residues. Written as DNA, the CDR3 is TGTGCCAGCGGAACAGAGACAGGGGTTGGCTACACCTTC. Protein product: CASGTETGVGYTF.

This chain connects TRBV2 to TRBJ2-7; 10 nucleotides line up with TRBD1. The junction had 7 bases not matched to a gene; V was cut back by 8 bases and J by 3 bases. Germline V gene sequence: CDR1 SNHLY, CDR2 FYNNEI. This CDR3 contains 14 residues. The CDR3 region has the DNA TGTGCCAGCGGGGGACAGGGGAGATACTACGAGCAGTACTTC. Amino acid sequence: CASGGQGRYYEQYF.

The J gene is TRBJ2-5, the V gene TRBV19; possible D gene TRBD2, 6 bases. The J call may not be correct, given that the DNA end is closer to TRBJ2-7. The germline gives CDR1 LNHDA, CDR2 SQIVND (reference sequence). The CDR3 has 13 residues. CDR3 bases: TGTGCCACGACACCGACTAGTTTGGGCGAGCAGTACTTC. Translation gives CATTPTSLGEQYF.

V usage is TRBV9 and J usage is TRBJ2-7, with 9 bases that match TRBD2. Germline V gene data show CDR1 as SGDLS and CDR2 as YYNGEE. The ends lost 0 bases at V and 3 bases at J; junction bases unmatched: 4. There are 15 residues in the CDR3. CDR3 sequence: CASSVGGGGYYEQYF. DNA for the CDR3: TGTGCCAGCAGCGTAGGCGGGGGGGGATACTACGAGCAGTACTTC. The full variable domain, its missing parts supplied by reference TRBV9 and TRBJ2-7, is DSGVTQTPKHLITATGQRVTLRCSPRSGDLSVYWYQQSLDQGLQFLIQYYNGEERAKGNILERFSAQQFPDLHSELNLSSLELGDSALYFCASSVGGGGYYEQYFGPGTRLTVT.

The V call is TRBV4-3, the J call TRBJ2-3; weak D call: TRBD1 (7 bases). V dropped 1 base and J dropped 0 bases, with 14 bases sitting between them. This CDR3 is 17 amino acids long. CDR1 is LGHNA, CDR2 YSLEER, per germline. DNA of the CDR3: TGCGCCAGCAGCCAAGTGGCGGGGACAGTAAGCACAGATACGCAGTATTTT. This encodes CASSQVAGTVSTDTQYF.

This clone was found a few times. The chain links TRBV6-1 to TRBJ1-2; D possibly corresponds to TRBD1 (6 bases). Germline-derived CDR1 and CDR2 are MNHNS and SASEGT. The V end lost 3 bases, the J end lost 2 bases, and 7 bases lay between the germline ends. CDR3 length: 13 residues. CDR3: CASSDTGNYGYTF. CDR3 coding DNA: TGTGCCAGCAGTGACACAGGGAACTATGGCTACACCTTC.

The chain couples TRBV7-3 to TRBJ2-1, with TRBD2 matching 11 bases. Germline V lookup: CDR1 SGHTA, CDR2 FQGTGA. With V trimmed by 5 bases and J by 7 bases, 7 bases remained unmatched. There are 15 residues in the CDR3. The CDR3 spells CASSSSGRANNEQFF. For the CDR3, the DNA is TGTGCCAGCAGCAGTAGCGGGAGGGCCAATAATGAGCAGTTCTTC.

This clone was seen a handful of times. One junction end does not reproduce the germline sequence, and a read error may be involved. This chain uses TRBV7-9 with TRBJ2-5; TRBD1 is a possible D gene (6 bases). The CDR3 is 15 residues long. In germline, CDR1 is SEHNR, CDR2 FQNEAQ (reference sequence). CDR3 region: CSSSLPQGESETQYF. CDR3 bases: TGTTCCAGCAGCTTACCACAGGGAGAGTCAGAGACCCAGTACTTC.

With respect to this clone: Its ends do not fully match the called genes, so a read error is possible. The sample has other DNA sequences that encode this CDR3 too. The chain couples TRBV7-2 to TRBJ1-5, with 12 bases aligning to TRBD1. The CDR3 spans 15 residues. Germline values: CDR1 SGHTA, CDR2 FQGNSA. In nucleotides, the CDR3 is TGTGCCAGCAGCTCCGGGACAGGGGGCAATCAGCCTCAGCATTTT. Translated: CASSSGTGGNQPQHF.

This chain connects TRBV18 to TRBJ2-1; D perhaps matches TRBD2 (6 bases). Trimming left V 5 bases short and J 6 bases short, with 20 bases between. The CDR3 sequence is 16 residues long. Looked up from germline, CDR1 is KGHSH and CDR2 is LQKENI. CDR3 nucleotide sequence: TGTGCCAGCTCATCGTCCGGGACTGCCCTACGCAATGAGCAGTTCTTC. Protein product: CASSSSGTALRNEQFF.

The table lists this clone with a few counts. The chain recombines TRBV5-1 with TRBJ2-1; D remains ambiguous. The CDR3 is 14 amino acids. Trimming pared 4 bases from V and 2 bases from J, leaving 10 bases between. Germline values: CDR1 SGHRS, CDR2 YFSETQ. CDR3 sequence (DNA): TGCGCCAGCAGCGCAGACACGACCTACAATGAGCAGTTCTTC. As protein: CASSADTTYNEQFF.

This chain connects TRBV5-1 to TRBJ2-2; no clear D gene. Trimming took off 7 bases at V and 1 base at J, with 11 bases between the two ends. Germline-derived CDR1 and CDR2 are SGHRS and YFSETQ. This CDR3 has 14 residues. This CDR3 is CASESDLNTGELFF. The CDR3 nucleotides are TGCGCCAGCGAAAGTGACTTGAACACCGGGGAGCTGTTTTTT.

The J gene is TRBJ1-6, the V gene TRBV6-1, with 7 positions matching TRBD1. With 3 bases clipped from V and 5 bases from J, the junction kept 7 bases outside the gene matches. The length of the CDR3 is 16 residues. CDR1 is MNHNS and CDR2 is SASEGT in the germline V gene. CDR3 in amino acids: CASSDAQGIDNSPLHF. The CDR3 DNA follows: TGTGCCAGCAGTGACGCACAGGGGATCGATAATTCACCCCTCCACTTT.

J is TRBJ1-2 and V is TRBV15; possible D gene TRBD1, 6 bases. Between the trimmed V and J ends, which lost 3 bases and 5 bases, there was a span of 19 bases. The V gene's germline CDR1 is LNHNV and CDR2 YYDKDF (reference sequence). The CDR3 spans 16 residues. CDR3 loop: CATSSHRVKDFYGYTF. CDR3 DNA sequence: TGTGCCACCAGCAGTCACAGGGTAAAGGACTTTTATGGCTACACCTTC.

Many counts were recorded for this clone. The rearrangement uses TRBV25-1 and TRBJ2-2; 8 nucleotides align to TRBD1. The CDR3 is made up of 15 amino acids. Looked up from germline, CDR1 is MGHDK and CDR2 is SYGVNS. V lost 8 bases, J lost 3 bases, and 8 bases stayed unmatched. The CDR3 spells CASSRPGQDTGELFF. The DNA of the CDR3 is TGTGCCAGCTCTCGTCCGGGACAGGACACCGGGGAGCTGTTTTTT.

The chain links TRBV19 to TRBJ2-7, with D possibly being TRBD2 (5 bases). V lost 5 bases and J lost 5, with 22 bases in between. The CDR3 is 16 amino acids. CDR1 and CDR2 (germline): LNHDA, SQIVND (reference sequence). For the CDR3, the DNA is TGTGCCAGTAGTCTGGGGAGTAGGACGGCCAGCCACGAGCAGTACTTC. This encodes CASSLGSRTASHEQYF.

The genes are TRBV19 and TRBJ2-6; D possibly corresponds to TRBD2 (8 bases). Germline V gives CDR1 LNHDA, CDR2 SQIVND (reference sequence). Between the trimmed V and J ends, which lost 3 bases and 2 bases, there was a span of 23 bases. This CDR3 spans 20 amino acids. The CDR3 here is CASSMRGDRLLLAGANVLTF. CDR3 nucleotide sequence: TGTGCCAGTAGTATGCGGGGGGACAGATTATTGTTAGCTGGGGCCAACGTCCTGACTTTC.

The chain combines TRBV18 with TRBJ1-1; D is undetermined. Germline assignment: CDR1 KGHSH and CDR2 LQKENI. Trimming took 4 bases from V and 0 from J, leaving 9 bases between them. This CDR3 contains 14 residues. The CDR3: CASSLDQVNTEAFF. CDR3 DNA: TGTGCCAGCTCACTCGATCAGGTGAACACTGAAGCTTTCTTT.

CDR3 nucleotide sequence: TGTGCCAGCAGAATGACTAGTCGGGTCACCGGGGAGCTGTTTTTT. This gives the protein CASRMTSRVTGELFF. The J gene is TRBJ2-2, the V gene TRBV5-4; a weak D match, TRBD2 (6 bases). V lost 5 bases to trimming and J lost 4 bases, with 15 bases between them. Germline V gene data show CDR1 as SGHNT and CDR2 as YYREEE (reference sequence). The CDR3 consists of 15 residues.

The V call is TRBV18, the J call TRBJ2-7; D is possibly TRBD1 (5 bases). Germline CDR1 KGHSH, CDR2 LQKENI. The CDR3 spans 15 residues. Trimming took 6 bases from V and 0 from J, leaving 15 bases between them. The CDR3 DNA reads as TGTGCCAGCTCCGATCGCGCAGGGAACTCCTACGAGCAGTACGTC. Protein sequence: CASSDRAGNSYEQYV.

This chain connects TRBV6-1 to TRBJ1-2; TRBD1 is a possible D gene (6 bases). Trimming removed 7 bases at V and 4 bases at J, with 16 bases between. The germline CDR1 and CDR2 sequences are MNHNS and SASEGT. CDR3 length: 14 amino acids. The DNA of the CDR3 is TGTGCCAGCACCATGAATGGGGGCTTCTATGGCTACACCTTC. Translation: CASTMNGGFYGYTF.

The genes are TRBV2 and TRBJ2-1; D uncertain. V was clipped by 5 bases and J by 3 bases, with 17 bases between them. This CDR3 comprises 16 residues. The germline V gene encodes CDR1 SNHLY and CDR2 FYNNEI. The CDR3 loop is CASSLTVTLIYNEQFF. The CDR3 bases are TGTGCCAGCAGTCTGACGGTGACTCTTATCTACAATGAGCAGTTCTTC.

The rearrangement joins TRBV29-1 to TRBJ2-3; 11 bases fit TRBD2. The CDR3 consists of 15 residues. Germline CDR1 SQVTM, CDR2 ANQGSEA. J was trimmed by 1 base and V by 7 bases; bases with no gene match: 7. The CDR3 region is CSAILAGAGTDTQYF. CDR3 DNA sequence: TGCAGCGCTATACTAGCGGGGGCCGGCACAGATACGCAGTATTTT.

This clone appeared a few times. The chain uses TRBV30 and TRBJ1-1; TRBD1 might be the D (5 bases). The germline V gene encodes CDR1 GTSNPN and CDR2 SVGIG (reference sequence). There are 13 residues in the CDR3. The germline V and J ends were trimmed by 4 bases and 4 bases, with 13 bases remaining between them. Here the CDR3 DNA reads TGTGCCTGGAAAGGAGGGGCTGCCACTGAAGCTTTCTTT. Protein: CAWKGGAATEAFF.

This chain joins TRBV9 and TRBJ1-2; D unclear. CDR1 and CDR2 from the germline V gene are SGDLS and YYNGEE. CDR3 size: 14 residues. Trimming left V 3 bases short and J 7 bases short, with 16 bases between. CDR3 region: CASSGRVAGGGYTF. CDR3 in DNA: TGTGCCAGCAGCGGGAGGGTGGCAGGCGGTGGCTACACCTTC.

The V and J genes are TRBV21-1 and TRBJ2-1; the table's D call of TRBD1 was not tested on the DNA. TRBV21-1 is reported as a pseudogene. The CDR3 runs to 19 residues. DNA for the CDR3: TGTGCCAGCAAGGTTCCCGGGACAGGGACCGGTGGGGAAAACAATGAGCAGTTCTTC. Protein sequence: CASKVPGTGTGGENNEQFF.

This clone is a singleton in its sample. The V call is TRBV5-1, the J call TRBJ1-3, with 8 bases that match TRBD1. CDR1 and CDR2 from the germline V gene are SGHRS and YFSETQ. Trimming at V came to 3 bases and at J to 6 bases, leaving 5 bases not matched to a gene. This CDR3 region has 14 residues. The CDR3 reads CASSSGQGENTIYF. The CDR3 DNA follows: TGCGCCAGCAGCTCAGGACAGGGTGAAAACACCATATATTTT.

This clone came up once. The chain uses TRBV13 and TRBJ2-3; 7 bases match TRBD1. V was clipped by 7 bases and J by 2 bases; unmatched bases: 6. Germline V gene data show CDR1 as PRHDT and CDR2 as FYEKMQ (reference sequence). The CDR3 is 14 amino acids. CDR3 in DNA: TGTGCCAGCACAGGGACAGCTTCCACAGATACGCAGTATTTT. Translated, it gives CASTGTASTDTQYF.

The CDR3 protein is CASSQEVTTNTEAFF. CDR3 DNA: TGTGCCAGCAGCCAAGAAGTGACAACGAACACTGAAGCTTTCTTT. This chain connects TRBV4-2 to TRBJ1-1; D gene ambiguous. Trimming shortened V by 0 bases and J by 1 base, and 9 bases separated the two germline ends. The CDR3 totals 15 residues. Germline lookup yields CDR1 LGHNA and CDR2 YNFKEQ.

This clone was detected only once. This chain links TRBV6-1 with TRBJ1-1, with TRBD1 as a possible D gene (6 bases). Germline V lookup: CDR1 MNHNS, CDR2 SASEGT. V was cut by 4 bases and J by 6 bases, with 15 bases left in between. The CDR3 contains 14 residues. This CDR3 reads CASSADRISSEAFF. CDR3 bases: TGTGCCAGCAGTGCAGACAGGATTTCCTCTGAAGCTTTCTTT.

This clone was counted a single time. V usage is TRBV4-2 and J usage is TRBJ2-1, with D possibly TRBD2 on 5 matching bases. Germline V gene data show CDR1 as LGHNA and CDR2 as YNFKEQ. The CDR3 loop spans 14 amino acids. V was cut by 1 base and J by 10 bases, with 14 bases left in between. Here the CDR3 reads CASSQASRVYEQFF. In DNA, the CDR3 is TGTGCCAGCAGCCAAGCTTCGAGGGTTTACGAGCAGTTCTTC.